The 25 T cell receptor beta chains below all came from one sample that was sequenced in a study of T cell responses to AZD1222 COVID-19 vaccine. Generated by immunoSEQ multiplex PCR, the TCRdb table keeps only in-frame clones and is missing some. The sample yields about 72,000 clones, 89% seen once. This specimen consisted of peripheral blood, obtained 28 days after the second AZD1222 dose. Receptors originate from an adult who received the AZD1222 COVID-19 vaccine.

V is TRBV6-5 and J is TRBJ1-1; D remains ambiguous. The CDR3 runs 14 residues. Germline CDR1 and CDR2: MNHEY and SVGAGI. V was trimmed by 6 bases and J by 3 bases, leaving 14 bases between them. The CDR3 region has the DNA TGTGCCAGCAGCGGACGGACGAGGGACACTGAAGCTTTCTTT. Its translation is CASSGRTRDTEAFF.

The CDR3: CASSFTGRNTIYF. CDR3 nucleotides: TGTGCCAGCAGCTTTACAGGGAGAAACACCATATATTTT. The gene calls are TRBV7-8 and TRBJ1-3; possibly TRBD1 for D (6 bases). Trimming pared 3 bases from V and 5 bases from J, leaving 8 bases between. The CDR3 contains 13 residues. In germline, CDR1 is SGHVS, CDR2 FQNEAQ.

This sequence joins TRBV9 and TRBJ1-2, with 8 bases that match TRBD1. Germline V gives CDR1 SGDLS, CDR2 YYNGEE. The CDR3 covers 13 residues. The V gene end was trimmed by 3 bases and the J gene end by 5 bases; junction bases not matched to a gene: 3. This CDR3 reads CASSETGEYGYTF. CDR3 coding DNA: TGTGCCAGCAGCGAGACAGGGGAGTATGGCTACACCTTC.

This chain links TRBV19 with TRBJ1-4; tentatively, D is TRBD1 (6 bases). Trimming removed 4 bases at V and 0 bases at J, with 9 bases between. Per germline, CDR1 LNHDA and CDR2 SQIVND (reference sequence). The CDR3 is 15 amino acids. CDR3 protein: CASSRQETTNEKLFF. CDR3 DNA: TGTGCCAGTAGTAGACAGGAGACAACTAATGAAAAACTGTTTTTT.

This chain joins TRBV5-1 and TRBJ2-3; D gene unclear. The CDR3 loop spans 14 amino acids. Looked up from germline, CDR1 is SGHRS and CDR2 is YFSETQ. V shed 3 bases and J shed 2 bases, with 10 bases lying between them. The chain's CDR3 is CASSWTGPTDTQYF. Written as DNA, the CDR3 is TGCGCCAGCAGCTGGACGGGCCCCACAGATACGCAGTATTTT.

The J gene is TRBJ2-2, the V gene TRBV27, with D possibly being TRBD2 (5 bases). The germline CDR1 and CDR2 sequences are MNHEY and SMNVEV (reference sequence). This CDR3 is built from 13 residues. V was shortened by 3 bases and J by 6 bases, with 8 bases between the two germline ends. CDR3 coding DNA: TGTGCCAGCAGTTTTAATAGCGCCGGGGAGCTGTTTTTT. Translated: CASSFNSAGELFF.

This clone showed up just once. This rearrangement joins TRBV5-1 to TRBJ1-4, with 7 bases matching TRBD1. Germline V gene lookup returns CDR1 SGHRS and CDR2 YFSETQ. The CDR3 covers 14 residues. V gave up 6 bases and J gave up 8 bases; unmatched junction bases: 10. The CDR3 region has the DNA TGCGCCAGCATGGCGACAGGGCAGGGCGAAAAACTGTTTTTT. It translates to CASMATGQGEKLFF.

The chain recombines TRBV5-1 with TRBJ1-6; the match to TRBD1 covers 8 bases. CDR3 size: 14 residues. J gave up 7 bases and V 2 bases, and 2 bases lay outside the gene matches. Germline V gene data show CDR1 as SGHRS and CDR2 as YFSETQ. The CDR3 protein is CASSLRTGNSPLHF. The CDR3 nucleotides read TGCGCCAGCAGCTTAAGGACAGGGAATTCACCCCTCCACTTT. The full variable domain, its missing parts supplied by reference TRBV5-1 and TRBJ1-6, is KAGVTQTPRYLIKTRGQQVTLSCSPISGHRSVSWYQQTPGQGLQFLFEYFSETQRNKGNFPGRFSGRQFSNSRSEMNVSTLELGDSALYLCASSLRTGNSPLHFGNGTRLTVT.

V usage is TRBV5-1 and J usage is TRBJ2-3, with 14 positions matching TRBD2. This CDR3 has 18 amino acids. V shed 1 base, J shed 3 bases, and the junction held 7 bases outside the gene matches. CDR1 SGHRS and CDR2 YFSETQ come from the germline V gene. This CDR3 is CASSLQGTSGSVTDTQYF. In nucleotides, the CDR3 is TGCGCCAGCAGCTTGCAAGGGACTAGCGGGAGTGTTACAGATACGCAGTATTTT.

The V gene is TRBV5-4, the J gene TRBJ2-7; 9 bases agree with TRBD2. CDR1 and CDR2 from the germline V gene are SGHNT and YYREEE (reference sequence). The CDR3 totals 14 residues. The junction had 9 bases not matched to a gene; V was cut back by 4 bases and J by 7 bases. The CDR3 reads CASSISGSLGEQYF. In DNA form, the CDR3 reads TGTGCCAGCAGCATTAGCGGGAGTCTGGGGGAGCAGTACTTC.

The V call is TRBV7-9, the J call TRBJ2-1; D tentatively fits TRBD1 or TRBD2 (5 bases each). This CDR3 has 15 residues. Between the trimmed V and J ends, which lost 5 bases and 5 bases, there was a span of 16 bases. The germline gives CDR1 SEHNR, CDR2 FQNEAQ (reference sequence). The CDR3 loop is CASSPLPGTNNEQFF. CDR3 nucleotides: TGTGCCAGCAGCCCTCTGCCGGGGACGAACAATGAGCAGTTCTTC.

The V and J genes are TRBV11-2 and TRBJ1-2, with D possibly being TRBD1 (5 bases). Germline V CDR1 and CDR2: SGHAT, FQNNGV. The V end lost 4 bases, the J end lost 1 base, and 16 bases lay between the germline ends. The CDR3 sequence is 16 residues long. CDR3 residues: CASSSAGREGNYGYTF. The CDR3, as DNA: TGTGCCAGCAGCTCGGCGGGCAGGGAAGGTAACTATGGCTACACCTTC.

The gene calls are TRBV5-6 and TRBJ1-3; D is perhaps TRBD1 (5 bases). Germline-derived CDR1 and CDR2 are SGHDT and YYEEEE. The CDR3 runs 14 residues. Trimming removed 2 bases at V and 8 bases at J, with 14 bases between. CDR3 in amino acids: CASSLGHRGHTIYF. CDR3 DNA sequence: TGTGCCAGCAGCTTAGGACACCGGGGCCACACCATATATTTT.

This sequence joins TRBV11-2 and TRBJ2-2; D may be TRBD1 (7 bases). Per the germline V gene, CDR1 is SGHAT and CDR2 is FQNNGV. The CDR3 is made up of 17 amino acids. V was trimmed by 4 bases and J by 1 base, leaving 16 bases between them. The CDR3 nucleotides read TGTGCCAGCAGCTCTAGGCAGGGGGGAATGAACACCGGGGAGCTGTTTTTT. This sequence encodes CASSSRQGGMNTGELFF.

The chain is built from TRBV5-6 and TRBJ1-3; D unclear. In germline, CDR1 is SGHDT, CDR2 YYEEEE. Trimming shortened V by 2 bases and J by 4 bases, and 10 bases separated the two germline ends. There are 14 residues in the CDR3. CDR3 nucleotide sequence: TGTGCCAGCAGCTTCCGAGACCCCGGAAACACCATATATTTT. Encoded protein: CASSFRDPGNTIYF. The full variable domain, completed using reference TRBV5-6 and TRBJ1-3, is DAGVTQSPTHLIKTRGQQVTLRCSPKSGHDTVSWYQQALGQGPQFIFQYYEEEERQRGNFPDRFSGHQFPNYSSELNVNALLLGDSALYLCASSFRDPGNTIYFGEGSWLTVV.

This rearrangement joins TRBV21-1 to TRBJ1-2. TRBV21-1 is a recognized pseudogene. The CDR3 contains 13 residues. CDR3 region: CATPTPSGYGYTF. CDR3 bases: TGTGCCACCCCTACCCCCTCGGGCTATGGCTACACCTTC.

This rearrangement joins TRBV7-7 to TRBJ2-2, with TRBD2 identical over 13 bases. The germline V gene encodes CDR1 SSHAT and CDR2 FNYEAQ (reference sequence). V dropped 1 base and J dropped 6; count of bases not matched to a gene: 5. This CDR3 is built from 17 residues. DNA of the CDR3: TGTGCCAGCAGCTTAGGACTAGCGGGAGGAGGCGCCGGGGAGCTGTTTTTT. Its translation: CASSLGLAGGGAGELFF.

This clone appeared a few times. The chain couples TRBV29-1 to TRBJ1-1, with a weak D call TRBD1 (5 bases). Trimming pared 7 bases from V and 0 bases from J, leaving 12 bases between. The CDR3 is 13 amino acids. Per the germline V gene, CDR1 is SQVTM and CDR2 is ANQGSEA. The CDR3 DNA reads TGCAGCGCCGTAGGGGCGATGAACACTGAAGCTTTCTTT. It encodes CSAVGAMNTEAFF.

V is TRBV14 and J is TRBJ2-7; D gene unclear. V was clipped by 3 bases and J by 4 bases, with 7 bases between them. The CDR3 length is 12 residues. Germline V gene lookup returns CDR1 SGHDN and CDR2 FVKESK. CDR3 nucleotides: TGTGCCAGCAGCCAGGGGTCATACGAGCAGTACTTC. As protein: CASSQGSYEQYF.

The rearrangement links TRBV9 to TRBJ2-2, with 9 nucleotides matching TRBD2. The CDR3 has 15 residues. V shed 3 bases and J 4 bases; nucleotides not matched to a gene: 4. Germline-derived CDR1 and CDR2 are SGDLS and YYNGEE. CDR3 DNA: TGTGCCAGCAGCGATAGCGGGAGATCCACCGGGGAGCTGTTTTTT. Its protein product is CASSDSGRSTGELFF.

V and J are TRBV7-9 and TRBJ2-7; D remains ambiguous. The CDR3 loop spans 12 amino acids. Germline V gives CDR1 SEHNR, CDR2 FQNEAQ (reference sequence). Trimming took off 4 bases at V and 7 bases at J, with 11 bases between the two ends. The CDR3 DNA reads as TGTGCCAGCAGCTCCATTTCGACTGAGCAGTACTTC. It encodes CASSSISTEQYF. The variable domain in full, with the rest retrieved from reference TRBV7-9 and TRBJ2-7, is DTGVSQNPRHKITKRGQNVTFRCDPISEHNRLYWYRQTLGQGPEFLTYFQNEAQLEKSRLLSDRFSAERPKGSFSTLEIQRTEQGDSAMYLCASSSISTEQYFGPGTRLTVT.

The chain has TRBV9 and TRBJ2-1; 11 bases fit TRBD2. The CDR3 contains 18 residues. Trimming removed 4 bases from V and 7 bases from J; junction bases left unmatched: 16. Germline CDR1 and CDR2: SGDLS and YYNGEE. The DNA of the CDR3 is TGTGCCAGCAGCCCTAGGGGGATCGGTAGCGGGAGGGGAAATGAGCAGTTCTTC. Amino acids: CASSPRGIGSGRGNEQFF.

V is TRBV20-1 and J is TRBJ1-1, with D maybe TRBD1 (5 bases). The germline gives CDR1 DFQATT, CDR2 SNEGSKA (reference sequence). This CDR3 has 11 amino acids. V was pared by 5 bases and J by 4 bases, with 8 bases between. The CDR3 nucleotides read TGCAGTGCTCCAGGGTCCACTGAAGCTTTCTTT. Translating gives CSAPGSTEAFF.

This rearrangement joins TRBV10-3 to TRBJ2-5; 9 positions match TRBD1. Germline loops: CDR1 ENHRY, CDR2 SYGVKD. The V gene end was trimmed by 4 bases and the J gene end by 3 bases; junction bases not matched to a gene: 6. The CDR3 spans 15 residues. The CDR3 nucleotides read TGTGCCATCAGTGGACCGGGACAGGGAAAAGAGACCCAGTACTTC. Translating it yields CAISGPGQGKETQYF.

This chain uses TRBV19 with TRBJ1-2, with D tentatively TRBD1 (5 bases). Germline V CDR1 and CDR2: LNHDA, SQIVND (reference sequence). Trimming stripped 3 bases from V and 0 bases from J, with 20 bases between. CDR3 size: 18 residues. CDR3 loop: CASSIPDSTKGANYGYTF. The CDR3, as DNA: TGTGCCAGTAGTATCCCCGACAGCACTAAAGGAGCTAACTATGGCTACACCTTC. Supplemented by reference TRBV19 and TRBJ1-2, the full variable domain reads DGGITQSPKYLFRKEGQNVTLSCEQNLNHDAMYWYRQDPGQGLRLIYYSQIVNDFQKGDIAEGYSVSREKKESFPLTVTSAQKNPTAFYLCASSIPDSTKGANYGYTFGSGTRLTVV.